This TCR beta chain was found in a study of T cell repertoires in cytomegalovirus infection. MiXCR, applied by TCRdb to the reads, yields one record per CDR3 protein. Of 480,000 or so distinct CDR3 sequences in the sample, around 11% are singletons; the top ten hold 10% to 13%. This clonotype has a count of ten or more. The sample comprised PBMCs. The clonotype comes from a human donor in good health (CMV status not recorded). Some clones in this sample may be carry-over from other donors' samples.

The CDR3 DNA sequence: TGCAGTGCACTAGGGGCTTACACTGAAGCTTTCTTT. Its protein product is CSALGAYTEAFF. The rearrangement links TRBV20-1 to TRBJ1-1, with a weak D call TRBD1 (5 bases). Trimming removed 6 bases from V and 3 bases from J, with 11 bases in between. Germline-derived CDR1 and CDR2 are DFQATT and SNEGSKA (reference sequence). CDR3 size: 12 residues.